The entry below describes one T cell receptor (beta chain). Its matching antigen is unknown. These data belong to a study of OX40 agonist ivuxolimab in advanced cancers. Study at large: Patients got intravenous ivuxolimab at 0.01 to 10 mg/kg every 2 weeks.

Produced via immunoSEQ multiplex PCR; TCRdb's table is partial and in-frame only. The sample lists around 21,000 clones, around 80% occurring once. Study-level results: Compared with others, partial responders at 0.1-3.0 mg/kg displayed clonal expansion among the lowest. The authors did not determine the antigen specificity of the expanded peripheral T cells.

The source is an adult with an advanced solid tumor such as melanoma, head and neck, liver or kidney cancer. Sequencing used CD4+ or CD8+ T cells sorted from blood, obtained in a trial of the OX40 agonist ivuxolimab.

The CDR3 sequence: CASSQGGLGLLHF. CDR3 nucleotide sequence: TGCGCCAGCAGCCAAGGGGGGTTGGGATTGCTCCACTTT. The chain has TRBV4-1 and TRBJ1-6; tentatively, D is TRBD1 (5 bases). Deletions cut 1 base from V and 16 bases from J, with 14 bases between. This CDR3 spans 13 amino acids. Germline assignment: CDR1 MGHRA and CDR2 YSYEKL.